These 29 T cell receptor beta chains were sequenced from one sample in a study of PD-L1 blockade in urothelial cancer. The method was immunoSEQ multiplex PCR; TCRdb's version includes in-frame clones alone and lacks a portion of them. The repertoire consists of approximately 38,000 clones, with about four fifths occurring once and the leading ten covering about a sixth. Sample: PBMCs, taken around atezolizumab (anti-PD-L1) treatment. The source is a man in his 60s with urothelial cancer.

The chain links TRBV7-2 to TRBJ2-3, with TRBD2 identical over 12 bases. In germline, CDR1 is SGHTA, CDR2 FQGNSA. CDR3 size: 19 residues. Losses at the gene ends were 2 bases for V and 3 bases for J; bases not matched to a gene: 12. CDR3 DNA sequence: TGTGCCAGCAGCTTATCTTTTTTACTAGCGGGAGGTCAGACAGATACGCAGTATTTT. Residues: CASSLSFLLAGGQTDTQYF.

J is TRBJ2-1 and V is TRBV30; no clear D. The CDR3 is 13 amino acids. Germline V gene lookup returns CDR1 GTSNPN and CDR2 SVGIG (reference sequence). V lost 3 bases and J 0 bases, leaving 6 bases between the germline ends. The DNA of the CDR3 is TGTGCCTGGAGCTCTAGCTCCTACAATGAGCAGTTCTTC. Its translation: CAWSSSSYNEQFF.

The chain recombines TRBV5-8 with TRBJ1-2; TRBD1 might be the D (5 bases). Trimming left V 4 bases short and J 4 bases short, with 14 bases between. The V gene's germline CDR1 is SGHTS and CDR2 YDEGEE. This CDR3 spans 14 amino acids. CDR3 amino acids: CASSPPGVSYGYTF. CDR3 DNA: TGTGCCAGCAGCCCCCCGGGGGTCAGCTATGGCTACACCTTC.

This clone was seen a handful of times. V usage is TRBV10-1 and J usage is TRBJ1-6; D perhaps matches TRBD1 (5 bases). This CDR3 has 13 residues. Germline CDR1 reads WNHNN; CDR2 reads SYGVQD (reference sequence). V shed 5 bases and J shed 5 bases, with 7 bases lying between them. The CDR3 loop is CASSPRDNSPLHF. For the CDR3, the DNA is TGCGCCAGCAGTCCCAGGGATAATTCACCCCTCCACTTT.

This clone came up once. This chain joins TRBV5-1 and TRBJ2-7; perhaps TRBD1 as D (5 bases). CDR3 length: 13 residues. The V and J ends lost 4 bases and 4 bases respectively, with 12 bases between them. Germline V gene lookup returns CDR1 SGHRS and CDR2 YFSETQ. CDR3 protein: CASSLQDSYEQYF. CDR3 coding DNA: TGCGCCAGCAGCCTACAAGACAGTTACGAGCAGTACTTC.

The genes are TRBV14 and TRBJ1-1; D possibly corresponds to TRBD1 (5 bases). This CDR3 contains 13 residues. The germline V gene has CDR1 SGHDN and CDR2 FVKESK. V lost 0 bases and J lost 11, with 13 bases in between. CDR3 region: CASSQDRPGGAFF. CDR3 nucleotides: TGTGCCAGCAGCCAAGATCGTCCGGGGGGTGCTTTCTTT.

The chain recombines TRBV18 with TRBJ2-7; 10 nucleotides agree with TRBD2. The CDR3 contains 15 residues. Germline values: CDR1 KGHSH, CDR2 LQKENI. With V trimmed by 2 bases and J by 0 bases, 1 base remained unmatched. The CDR3 nucleotides are TGTGCCAGCTCACCAAGCGGGAGGGACTCCTACGAGCAGTACTTC. Protein sequence: CASSPSGRDSYEQYF.

V usage is TRBV5-5 and J usage is TRBJ2-5; weak D call: TRBD2 (5 bases). Germline V lookup: CDR1 SGHKS, CDR2 YYEKEE (reference sequence). Trimming took off 1 base at V and 3 bases at J, with 16 bases between the two ends. The CDR3 consists of 16 residues. CDR3 loop: CASSLRPTSGKETQYF. The CDR3 coding sequence is TGTGCCAGCAGCTTGCGCCCGACTTCCGGGAAAGAGACCCAGTACTTC.

The V and J genes are TRBV6-1 and TRBJ2-7; weak D call: TRBD1 (5 bases). Looked up from germline, CDR1 is MNHNS and CDR2 is SASEGT. There are 14 residues in the CDR3. Trimming stripped 10 bases from V and 0 bases from J, with 16 bases between. The CDR3 spells CATEEGAVSYEQYF. CDR3 DNA sequence: TGTGCCACCGAGGAAGGGGCCGTCTCCTACGAGCAGTACTTC.

The chain recombines TRBV5-1 with TRBJ1-1; 7 nucleotides agree with TRBD1. The germline gives CDR1 SGHRS, CDR2 YFSETQ. CDR3 length: 15 amino acids. The V gene end was trimmed by 4 bases and the J gene end by 5 bases; junction bases not matched to a gene: 11. CDR3 residues: CASSPKVGGRTEAFF. The CDR3 DNA sequence: TGCGCCAGCAGCCCCAAGGTAGGGGGCAGGACTGAAGCTTTCTTT.

This chain uses TRBV11-2 with TRBJ1-1; D remains unclear. Germline CDR1 is SGHAT and CDR2 is FQNNGV. The CDR3 has 15 amino acids. The V end lost 5 bases, the J end lost 1 base, and 14 bases lay between the germline ends. The CDR3 spells CASSPWGVGNTEAFF. DNA of the CDR3: TGTGCCAGCAGCCCGTGGGGAGTAGGGAACACTGAAGCTTTCTTT.

The rearrangement links TRBV19 to TRBJ2-7; tentative D call: TRBD1 (6 bases). Germline V CDR1 and CDR2: LNHDA, SQIVND (reference sequence). Trimming removed 6 bases from V and 1 base from J, with 10 bases in between. The CDR3 is made up of 13 amino acids. The CDR3 loop is CASRIQGSYEQYF. The DNA of the CDR3 is TGTGCCAGTAGGATACAGGGATCCTACGAGCAGTACTTC.

The chain has TRBV4-1 and TRBJ1-5; 9 bases map to TRBD1. This CDR3 region has 15 residues. Germline lookup yields CDR1 MGHRA and CDR2 YSYEKL. The V and J ends lost 6 bases and 1 base, in that order; junction bases with no gene match: 4. CDR3 nucleotide sequence: TGCGCCAGCAGACAGGGGGCGCGAAGCAATCAGCCCCAGCATTTT. It specifies CASRQGARSNQPQHF.

The chain employs TRBV28 and TRBJ2-5, with D uncertain. CDR3 length: 12 residues. Germline lookup yields CDR1 MDHEN and CDR2 SYDVKM. V lost 6 bases and J 5 bases, leaving 10 bases between the germline ends. This CDR3 is CASSTYGETQYF. CDR3 nucleotide sequence: TGTGCCAGCAGCACGTACGGGGAGACCCAGTACTTC.

V usage is TRBV15 and J usage is TRBJ2-7; 7 bases agree with TRBD1. Germline CDR1 reads LNHNV; CDR2 reads YYDKDF (reference sequence). V lost 11 bases and J lost 2; bases outside the gene matches: 3. This CDR3 is 11 amino acids long. The CDR3 bases are TGTGCCGCAGGGGGTCCCTACGAGCAGTACTTC. As protein: CAAGGPYEQYF.

The chain combines TRBV7-6 with TRBJ2-3, with 8 bases fitting TRBD2. V lost 4 bases and J lost 4; bases outside the gene matches: 7. The CDR3 sequence is 15 residues long. The germline gives CDR1 SGHVS, CDR2 FNYEAQ. CDR3 nucleotides: TGTGCCAGCAGCTCCTCTTTGACTAGCGCAGATACGCAGTATTTT. Its protein is CASSSSLTSADTQYF.

The rearrangement joins TRBV19 to TRBJ2-2; tentatively, D is TRBD2 (5 bases). The germline gives CDR1 LNHDA, CDR2 SQIVND (reference sequence). The CDR3 has 15 amino acids. Trimming left V 5 bases short and J 4 bases short, with 14 bases between. Here the CDR3 reads CASSALRELTGELFF. As DNA, the CDR3 is TGTGCCAGTAGTGCCCTCCGGGAACTCACCGGGGAGCTGTTTTTT.

The chain has TRBV6-1 and TRBJ2-5, with D tentatively TRBD1 (6 bases). CDR1 and CDR2 from the germline V gene are MNHNS and SASEGT. The CDR3 extends over 15 amino acids. Trimming removed 2 bases at V and 3 bases at J, with 13 bases between. The CDR3 region is CASSEQGFDKETQYF. The CDR3 DNA sequence: TGTGCCAGCAGTGAACAGGGGTTCGATAAAGAGACCCAGTACTTC.

The V call is TRBV9, the J call TRBJ1-2; TRBD1 matches 7 bases. Germline CDR1 SGDLS, CDR2 YYNGEE. Germline trimming cut 0 bases from V and 4 bases from J; bases unmatched to any gene: 3. This CDR3 has 14 residues. The CDR3, as DNA: TGTGCCAGCAGCGTAGGACAGGGAACCTATGGCTACACCTTC. Translation: CASSVGQGTYGYTF.

The chain employs TRBV18 and TRBJ2-5, with TRBD1 as a possible D gene (5 bases). The CDR3 is 13 amino acids. V was shortened by 3 bases and J by 4 bases, with 9 bases between the two germline ends. Germline V gives CDR1 KGHSH, CDR2 LQKENI. The CDR3 reads CASSPIQGETQYF. The CDR3 DNA is TGTGCCAGCTCACCGATCCAGGGAGAGACCCAGTACTTC.

This clone turned up a few times. This chain uses TRBV28 with TRBJ2-4, with 8 bases that match TRBD1. The V and J ends lost 5 bases and 8 bases, in that order; junction bases with no gene match: 8. CDR3 length equals 14 residues. The germline V gene has CDR1 MDHEN and CDR2 SYDVKM. The CDR3: CASSTMDRVHIQYF. CDR3 DNA sequence: TGTGCCAGCAGTACCATGGACAGGGTGCACATTCAGTACTTC. Complete variable domain (other parts from reference TRBV28 and TRBJ2-4): DVKVTQSSRYLVKRTGEKVFLECVQDMDHENMFWYRQDPGLGLRLIYFSYDVKMKEKGDIPEGYSVSREKKERFSLILESASTNQTSMYLCASSTMDRVHIQYFGAGTRLSVL.

The V call is TRBV7-6, the J call TRBJ2-5, with TRBD2 identical over 16 bases. This CDR3 has 20 residues. The V gene's germline CDR1 is SGHVS and CDR2 FNYEAQ. Trimming at V came to 3 bases and at J to 5 bases, leaving 15 bases not matched to a gene. As DNA, the CDR3 is TGTGCCAGCAGCTTGGGACTAGCGGGGGGGCCAGATCGCGTCCCGGAGACCCAGTACTTC. Translating it yields CASSLGLAGGPDRVPETQYF.

The chain uses TRBV18 and TRBJ1-1, with a tentative D call TRBD1 (5 bases). CDR3 length: 14 residues. Trimming took 3 bases from V and 3 from J, leaving 11 bases between them. CDR1 is KGHSH and CDR2 is LQKENI in the germline V gene. The CDR3 is CASSPQGGHTEAFF. The DNA for the CDR3 is TGTGCCAGCTCACCCCAGGGAGGGCACACTGAAGCTTTCTTT.

This rearrangement joins TRBV18 to TRBJ2-7, with 10 bases aligning to TRBD2. The CDR3 is 17 amino acids. V lost 0 bases to trimming and J lost 2 bases; unmatched junction nucleotides: 7. In germline, CDR1 is KGHSH, CDR2 LQKENI. The CDR3 bases are TGTGCCAGCTCACCACCGATTACTAGCGGGGCCCCCTACGAGCAGTACTTC. Translation: CASSPPITSGAPYEQYF.

This rearrangement joins TRBV30 to TRBJ1-1; TRBD1 is a possible D gene (5 bases). The germline V and J ends were trimmed by 0 bases and 4 bases, with 18 bases remaining between them. From germline, CDR1 is GTSNPN and CDR2 SVGIG (reference sequence). The CDR3 has 16 amino acids. Written as DNA, the CDR3 is TGTGCCTGGAGTGTACGAGGAGGGGTTGAGGTCACTGAAGCTTTCTTT. Residues: CAWSVRGGVEVTEAFF. Using reference TRBV30 and TRBJ1-1 for the parts outside the CDR3, the full variable domain is SQTIHQWPATLVQPVGSPLSLECTVEGTSNPNLYWYRQAAGRGLQLLFYSVGIGQISSEVPQNLSASRPQDRQFILSSKKLLLSDSGFYLCAWSVRGGVEVTEAFFGQGTRLTVV.

This clone was seen a few times. J is TRBJ1-3 and V is TRBV4-2, with D possibly being TRBD1 (6 bases). The CDR3 extends over 15 amino acids. CDR1 is LGHNA and CDR2 is YNFKEQ in the germline V gene. V lost 2 bases, J lost 4 bases, and 12 bases lay in between. The CDR3: CASSQPQGTGNTIYF. The CDR3 nucleotides are TGTGCCAGCAGCCAACCACAGGGTACCGGAAACACCATATATTTT.

The V and J genes are TRBV6-5 and TRBJ2-7, with TRBD1 as a possible D gene (5 bases). Germline loops: CDR1 MNHEY, CDR2 SVGAGI. Trimming shortened V by 5 bases and J by 3 bases, and 11 bases separated the two germline ends. The CDR3 is made up of 13 amino acids. The CDR3 sequence: CASSRQTDYEQYF. CDR3 nucleotides: TGTGCCAGCAGTCGGCAGACAGACTACGAGCAGTACTTC.

This clone is a singleton in its sample. This chain links TRBV9 with TRBJ1-2; TRBD1 matches at 9 bases. Germline V CDR1 and CDR2: SGDLS, YYNGEE. The CDR3 consists of 16 residues. V dropped 0 bases and J dropped 5; count of bases not matched to a gene: 8. The CDR3 loop reads CASSVGGQGGGYGYTF. The CDR3 region has the DNA TGTGCCAGCAGCGTAGGGGGACAGGGCGGAGGGTATGGCTACACCTTC.

The V call is TRBV7-2, the J call TRBJ2-1; TRBD2 matches 16 bases. The CDR3 covers 17 residues. V shed 2 bases, J shed 7 bases, and the junction held 5 bases outside the gene matches. Germline V gives CDR1 SGHTA, CDR2 FQGNSA. CDR3 protein: CASSLRGTSGGANEQFF. The CDR3 DNA reads as TGTGCCAGCAGCTTACGAGGGACTAGCGGGGGGGCGAATGAGCAGTTCTTC.